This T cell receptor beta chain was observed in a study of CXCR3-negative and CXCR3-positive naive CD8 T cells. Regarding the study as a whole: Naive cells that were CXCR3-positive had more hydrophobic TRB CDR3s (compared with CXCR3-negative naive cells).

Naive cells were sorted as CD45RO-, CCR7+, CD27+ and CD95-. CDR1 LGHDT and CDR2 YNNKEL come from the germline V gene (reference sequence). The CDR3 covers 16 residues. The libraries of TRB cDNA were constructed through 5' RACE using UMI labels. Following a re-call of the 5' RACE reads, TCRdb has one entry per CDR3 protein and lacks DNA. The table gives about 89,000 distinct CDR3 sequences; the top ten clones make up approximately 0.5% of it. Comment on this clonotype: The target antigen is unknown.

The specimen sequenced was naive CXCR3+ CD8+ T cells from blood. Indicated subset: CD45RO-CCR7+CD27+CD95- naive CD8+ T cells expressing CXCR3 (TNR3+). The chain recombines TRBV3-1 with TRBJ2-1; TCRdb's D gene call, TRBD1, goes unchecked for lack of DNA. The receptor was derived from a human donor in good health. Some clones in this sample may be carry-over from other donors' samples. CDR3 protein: CASSSGTGSSYNEQFF.